Sequencing of this TCR beta chain was carried out in a study of T cell repertoires in cytomegalovirus infection. TCRdb re-called the reads through MiXCR, storing one row per CDR3 protein. The data hold approximately 730,000 distinct CDR3 sequences, with around 30% observed a single time. The germline CDR1 and CDR2 sequences are SGHAT and FQNNGV. V was pared by 3 bases and J by 5 bases, with 12 bases between. The CDR3 is 14 residues long. Worth noting for this clonotype: Its specificity is not known.

The gene calls are TRBV11-2 and TRBJ2-3, with D possibly called TRBD1 or TRBD2 (6 bases each). The sample in question was cultured PBMCs, obtained from culture after CMV antigen stimulation. The source is a human donor in good health (CMV status not recorded). Some clones in this sample may be carry-over from other donors' samples. The CDR3 DNA is TGTGCCAGCAGCTTTGGGGGGCTGTTAGATACGCAGTATTTT. Amino acids: CASSFGGLLDTQYF.